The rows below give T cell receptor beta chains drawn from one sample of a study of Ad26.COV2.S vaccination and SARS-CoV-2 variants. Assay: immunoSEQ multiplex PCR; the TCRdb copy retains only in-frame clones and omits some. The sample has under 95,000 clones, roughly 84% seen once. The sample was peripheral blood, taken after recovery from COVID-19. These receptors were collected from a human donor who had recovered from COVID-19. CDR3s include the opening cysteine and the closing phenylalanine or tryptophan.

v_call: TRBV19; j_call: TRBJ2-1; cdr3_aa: CASSPDYSSYNEQFF
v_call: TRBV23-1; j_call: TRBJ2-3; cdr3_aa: CASSILARGNPDTQYF
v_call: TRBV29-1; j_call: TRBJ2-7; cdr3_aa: CSVEDPETGVHEQYF
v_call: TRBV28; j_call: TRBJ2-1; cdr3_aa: CAGSSWGGPQAGEQFF
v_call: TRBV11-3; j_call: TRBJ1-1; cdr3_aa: CASSPGLENTEAFF
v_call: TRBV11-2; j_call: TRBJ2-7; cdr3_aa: CASSPGHGLREQYF
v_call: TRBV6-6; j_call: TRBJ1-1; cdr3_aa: CASSYSGSGTEAFF
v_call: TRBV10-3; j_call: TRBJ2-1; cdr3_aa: CATAELAGVEQFF
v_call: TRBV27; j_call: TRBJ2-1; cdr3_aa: CATSTSGRYSNEQFF
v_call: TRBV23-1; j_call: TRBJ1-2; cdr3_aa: CASSQPPEAAANYGYTF
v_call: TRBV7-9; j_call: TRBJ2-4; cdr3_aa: CASSLGQGPIAKNIQYF
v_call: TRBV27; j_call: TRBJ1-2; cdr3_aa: CASMALSGGGPSHGYTF
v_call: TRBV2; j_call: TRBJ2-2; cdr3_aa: CASSSGRVSPGELFF
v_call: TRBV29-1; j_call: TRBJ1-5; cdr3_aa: CSVEGVGGQPQHF
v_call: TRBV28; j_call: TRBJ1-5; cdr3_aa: CASSLWGGDTQPQHF
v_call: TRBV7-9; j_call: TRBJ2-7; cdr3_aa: CASSRIRQSAYEQYF
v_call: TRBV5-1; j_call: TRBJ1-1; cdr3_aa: CASSTGQLNTEAFF
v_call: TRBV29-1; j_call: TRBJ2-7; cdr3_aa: CSVEVLAPTYEQYF
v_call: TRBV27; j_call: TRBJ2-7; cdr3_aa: CASSGRDRGFHEQYF
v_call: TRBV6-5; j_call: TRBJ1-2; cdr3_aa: CASSLGTAGYTF
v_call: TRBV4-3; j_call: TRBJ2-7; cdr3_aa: CASSQGWTGGIYEQYF
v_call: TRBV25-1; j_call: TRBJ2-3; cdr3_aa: CARHLGPVDTDTQYF
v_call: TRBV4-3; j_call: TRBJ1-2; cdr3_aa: CASSQEVRGTGYGYTF
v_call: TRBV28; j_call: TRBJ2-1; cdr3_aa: CASNPGGSYNEQFF
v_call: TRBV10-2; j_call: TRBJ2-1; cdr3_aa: CASRDTGTGGYEQFF
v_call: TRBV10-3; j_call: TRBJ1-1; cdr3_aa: CAISGWTGANTEAFF
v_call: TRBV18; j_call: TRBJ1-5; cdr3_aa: CASSADRDQPQHF
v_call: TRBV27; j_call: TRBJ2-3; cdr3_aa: CASRRAGTITDTQYF
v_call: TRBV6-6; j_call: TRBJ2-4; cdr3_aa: CASSPRQGGNSGKNIQYF
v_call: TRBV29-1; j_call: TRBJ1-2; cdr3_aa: CSVGQGGGVGGYTF
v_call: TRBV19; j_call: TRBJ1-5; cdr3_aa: CASSIWPSGADQPQHF
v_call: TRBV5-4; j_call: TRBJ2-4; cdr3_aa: CASSLRVGANIQYF
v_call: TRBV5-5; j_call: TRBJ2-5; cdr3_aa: CASSLDPGGTKTQYF
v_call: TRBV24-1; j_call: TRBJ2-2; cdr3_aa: CATTPGGRNTGELFF
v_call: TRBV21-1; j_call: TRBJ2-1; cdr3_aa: CASNRLAGRDEQFF
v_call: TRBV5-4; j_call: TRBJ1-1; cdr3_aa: CASSWRRTGGAFF
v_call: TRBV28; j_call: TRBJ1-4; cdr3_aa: CASSKRTGRVEKLFF
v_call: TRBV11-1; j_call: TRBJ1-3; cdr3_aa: CASSLVTESLGNTIYF
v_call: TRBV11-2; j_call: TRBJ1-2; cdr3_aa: CATKRAFTPYGYTF
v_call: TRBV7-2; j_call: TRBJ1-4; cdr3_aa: CASSEGGNNEKLFF
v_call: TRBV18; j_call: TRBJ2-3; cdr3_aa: CASSSFGLAGAPDTQYF
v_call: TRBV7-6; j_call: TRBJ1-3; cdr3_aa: CASSLGPGTGNTIYF